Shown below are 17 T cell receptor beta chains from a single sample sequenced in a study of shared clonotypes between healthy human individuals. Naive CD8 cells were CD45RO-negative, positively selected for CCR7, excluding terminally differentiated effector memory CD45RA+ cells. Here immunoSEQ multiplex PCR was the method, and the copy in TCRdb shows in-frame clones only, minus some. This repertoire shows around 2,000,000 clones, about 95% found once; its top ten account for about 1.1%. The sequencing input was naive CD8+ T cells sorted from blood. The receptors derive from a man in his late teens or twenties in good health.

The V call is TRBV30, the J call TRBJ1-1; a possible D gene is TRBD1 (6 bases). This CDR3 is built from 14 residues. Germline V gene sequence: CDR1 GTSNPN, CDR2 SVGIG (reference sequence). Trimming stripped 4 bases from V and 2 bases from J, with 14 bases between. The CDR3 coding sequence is TGTGCCTGGACCCCGGGACACGGAAACACTGAAGCTTTCTTT. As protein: CAWTPGHGNTEAFF.

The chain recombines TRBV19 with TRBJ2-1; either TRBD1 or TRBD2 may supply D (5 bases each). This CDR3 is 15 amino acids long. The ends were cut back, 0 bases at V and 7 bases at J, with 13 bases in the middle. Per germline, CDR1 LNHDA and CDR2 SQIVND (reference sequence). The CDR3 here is CASSIDLFGGNEQFF. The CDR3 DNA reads TGTGCCAGTAGTATAGATCTATTTGGGGGAAATGAGCAGTTCTTC.

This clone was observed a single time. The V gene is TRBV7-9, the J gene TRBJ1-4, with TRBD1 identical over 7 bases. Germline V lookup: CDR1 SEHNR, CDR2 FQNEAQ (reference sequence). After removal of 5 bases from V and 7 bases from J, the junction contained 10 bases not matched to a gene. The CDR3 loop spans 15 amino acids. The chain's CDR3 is CASSQGTAKGEKLFF. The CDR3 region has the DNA TGTGCCAGCAGCCAAGGGACAGCTAAGGGTGAAAAACTGTTTTTT. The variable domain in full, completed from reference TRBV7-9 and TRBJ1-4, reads DTGVSQNPRHKITKRGQNVTFRCDPISEHNRLYWYRQTLGQGPEFLTYFQNEAQLEKSRLLSDRFSAERPKGSFSTLEIQRTEQGDSAMYLCASSQGTAKGEKLFFGSGTQLSVL.

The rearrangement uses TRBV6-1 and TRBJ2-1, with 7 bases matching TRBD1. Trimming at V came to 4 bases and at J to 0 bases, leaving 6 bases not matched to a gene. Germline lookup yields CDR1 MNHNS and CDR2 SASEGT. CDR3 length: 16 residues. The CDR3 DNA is TGTGCCAGCAGTGGAAGACAGGGTCCCTCCTACAATGAGCAGTTCTTC. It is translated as CASSGRQGPSYNEQFF.

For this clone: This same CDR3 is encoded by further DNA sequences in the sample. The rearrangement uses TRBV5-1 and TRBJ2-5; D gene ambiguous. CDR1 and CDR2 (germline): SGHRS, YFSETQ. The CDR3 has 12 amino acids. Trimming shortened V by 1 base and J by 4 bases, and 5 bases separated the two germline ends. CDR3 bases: TGCGCCAGCAGCTTGTCCGGAGAGACCCAGTACTTC. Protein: CASSLSGETQYF.

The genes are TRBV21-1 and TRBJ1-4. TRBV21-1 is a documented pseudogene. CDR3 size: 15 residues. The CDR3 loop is CASSPRGGPNEKLFF. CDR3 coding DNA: TGTGCCAGCAGCCCTCGGGGGGGACCAAATGAAAAACTGTTTTTT.

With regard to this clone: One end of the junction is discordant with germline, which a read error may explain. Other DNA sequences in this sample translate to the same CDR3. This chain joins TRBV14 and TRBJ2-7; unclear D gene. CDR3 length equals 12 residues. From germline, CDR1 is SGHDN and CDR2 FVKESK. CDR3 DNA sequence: TGTGCCAGCAGTCAAGTAGGATACGAGCAGTACTTC. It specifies CASSQVGYEQYF.

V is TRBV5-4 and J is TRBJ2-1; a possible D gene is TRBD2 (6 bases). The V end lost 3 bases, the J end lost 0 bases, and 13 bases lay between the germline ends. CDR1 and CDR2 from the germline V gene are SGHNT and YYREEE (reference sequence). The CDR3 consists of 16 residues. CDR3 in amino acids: CASSSAGLSSYNEQFF. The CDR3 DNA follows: TGTGCCAGCAGCTCTGCGGGGCTGAGCTCCTACAATGAGCAGTTCTTC.

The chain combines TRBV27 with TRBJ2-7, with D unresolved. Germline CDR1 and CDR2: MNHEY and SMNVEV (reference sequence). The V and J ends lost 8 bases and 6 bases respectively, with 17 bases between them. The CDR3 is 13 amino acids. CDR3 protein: CASRGPRAAEQYF. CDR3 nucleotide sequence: TGTGCCAGCCGCGGACCCCGGGCGGCCGAGCAGTACTTC.

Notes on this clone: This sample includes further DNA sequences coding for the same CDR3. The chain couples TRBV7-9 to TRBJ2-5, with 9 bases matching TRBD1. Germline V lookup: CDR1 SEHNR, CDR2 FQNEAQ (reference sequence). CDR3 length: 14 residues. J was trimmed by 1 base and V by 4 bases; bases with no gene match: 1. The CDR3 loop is CASSWDRAQETQYF. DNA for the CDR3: TGTGCCAGCAGCTGGGACAGGGCCCAAGAGACCCAGTACTTC.

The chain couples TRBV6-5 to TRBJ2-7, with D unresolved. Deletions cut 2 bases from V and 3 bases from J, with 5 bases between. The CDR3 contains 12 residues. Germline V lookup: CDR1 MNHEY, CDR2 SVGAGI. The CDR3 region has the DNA TGTGCCAGCAGTTACGAGTACTACGAGCAGTACTTC. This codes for CASSYEYYEQYF.

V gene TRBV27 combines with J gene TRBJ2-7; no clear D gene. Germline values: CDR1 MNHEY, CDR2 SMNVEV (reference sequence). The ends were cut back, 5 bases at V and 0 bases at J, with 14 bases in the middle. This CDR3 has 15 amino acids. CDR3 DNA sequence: TGTGCCAGCAGTCCAAGTAACCCAAACTCCTACGAGCAGTACTTC. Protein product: CASSPSNPNSYEQYF.

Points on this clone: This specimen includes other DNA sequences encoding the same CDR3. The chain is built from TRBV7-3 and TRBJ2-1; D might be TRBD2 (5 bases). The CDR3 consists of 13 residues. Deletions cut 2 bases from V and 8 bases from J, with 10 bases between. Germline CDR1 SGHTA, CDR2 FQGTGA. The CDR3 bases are TGTGCCAGCAGCTTAGGACTTGGGGATGAGCAGTTCTTC. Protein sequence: CASSLGLGDEQFF.

The CDR3 DNA reads TGTGCCAGCAGCTGCCGGGACAGGGGCCCATCCTACGAGCAGTACTTC. This codes for CASSCRDRGPSYEQYF. The chain couples TRBV21-1 to TRBJ2-7; the table calls TRBD1, which could not be checked here. TRBV21-1 is flagged as a pseudogene. The CDR3 length is 16 residues.

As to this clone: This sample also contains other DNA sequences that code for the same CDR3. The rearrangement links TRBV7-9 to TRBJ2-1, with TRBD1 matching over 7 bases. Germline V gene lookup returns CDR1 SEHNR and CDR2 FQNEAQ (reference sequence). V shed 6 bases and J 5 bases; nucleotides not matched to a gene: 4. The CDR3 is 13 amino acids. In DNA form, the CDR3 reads TGTGCCAGCAGTTTGCAGGGGGACAATGAGCAGTTCTTC. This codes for CASSLQGDNEQFF.

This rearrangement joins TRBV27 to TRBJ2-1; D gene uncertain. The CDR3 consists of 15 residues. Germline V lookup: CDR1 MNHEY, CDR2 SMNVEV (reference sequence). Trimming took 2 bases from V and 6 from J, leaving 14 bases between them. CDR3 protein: CASSLRNADLNEQFF. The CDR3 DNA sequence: TGTGCCAGCAGTTTAAGAAATGCAGATCTCAATGAGCAGTTCTTC.

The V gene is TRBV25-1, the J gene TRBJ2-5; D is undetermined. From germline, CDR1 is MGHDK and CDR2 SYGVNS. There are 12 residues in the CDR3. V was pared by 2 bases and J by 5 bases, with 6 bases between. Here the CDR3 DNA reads TGTGCCAGCAGTGAAGTTTCGGAGACCCAGTACTTC. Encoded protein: CASSEVSETQYF.